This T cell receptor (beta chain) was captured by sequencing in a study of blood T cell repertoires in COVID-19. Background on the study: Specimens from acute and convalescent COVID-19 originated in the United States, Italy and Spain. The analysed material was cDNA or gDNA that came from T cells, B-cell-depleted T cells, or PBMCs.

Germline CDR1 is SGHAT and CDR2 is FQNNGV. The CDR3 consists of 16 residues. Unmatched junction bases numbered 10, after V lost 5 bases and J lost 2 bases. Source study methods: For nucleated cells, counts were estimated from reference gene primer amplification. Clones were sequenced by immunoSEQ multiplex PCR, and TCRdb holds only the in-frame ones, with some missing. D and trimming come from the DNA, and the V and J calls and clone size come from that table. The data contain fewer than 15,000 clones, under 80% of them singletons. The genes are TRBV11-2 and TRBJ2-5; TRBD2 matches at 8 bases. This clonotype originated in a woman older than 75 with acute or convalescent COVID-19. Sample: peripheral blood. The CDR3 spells CASSPELAGRQETQYF. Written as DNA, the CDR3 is TGTGCCAGCAGCCCTGAATTAGCGGGGCGGCAAGAGACCCAGTACTTC.